The following is a TCR beta chain sequence with its context. Its antigen is unknown. No clone much larger than this one lies a single base away; base qualities are absent. This specimen comes from a study of shared clonotypes between healthy human individuals (dated by TCRdb to the early 2020s). Notes on the research overall: A couple of women and a few men aged 18 to 49 years were included in the cohort. For each donor, CD4 naive and CD4 memory were each run on three plates, CD8 naive on two plates, and CD8 memory on one plate. To estimate repertoire size and how much clonotype sharing occurs between individuals, the study deeply sequenced the blood TCR repertoires of five healthy adults. Different laboratories and diverse techniques were used to prepare libraries and sequence TCR repertoires, to increase sequencing depth and limit assay-specific biases. Between about 0.9 and 8.9 billion PBMCs per donor were obtained by leukapheresis.

The study at large found these results: Sampling was limited to blood, and TCR repertoires in tissue likely differ from TCR repertoires in blood. Pairwise subsampling led to the expectation that sequencing depth would affect the degree of clonotype sharing among donors. Larger estimated clonotype richness was generally found for naive subsets than for memory subsets. Higher generation probabilities were observed for clonotypes shared by all four sorted-subset donors than for non-shared clonotypes. Sharing across a few donors was observed for about 5% of naive CD4, about 4% of naive CD8, 2% to 2.5% of memory CD4, and about 0.4% of memory CD8 clonotypes. Because the study included a small number of donors, the genetic and exposure-history diversity represented was limited. Even with the large sequencing depth, rarefaction of the sorted-subset datasets indicated that sequencing was incomplete.

Healthy HIV-negative adults with no recently reported acute infections or vaccinations were included as donors. All donors were Caucasian adults living in Nashville, Tennessee, USA. CD4+ T cells were enriched by magnetic negative selection, after which naive cells were positively selected on CD45RA and the negative fraction was taken as the memory subset. After blood collection by leukapheresis, PBMCs were isolated using Ficoll-Histopaque density gradient centrifugation and then cryopreserved in the vapor phase of liquid nitrogen. Purity and quantity of every magnetically sorted T cell population were checked by analytical flow cytometry. From each sorted fraction, genomic DNA was isolated and quantified by UV absorbance on a Nanodrop 2000c. Using the deep immunoSEQ assay, multiplex PCR amplified TCR CDR3 regions from genomic DNA. Extracted genomic DNA from each cell subset was spread evenly across all wells of several immunoSEQ 96-well plates, with each plate serving as a replicate. For sorted subsets, each replicate PCR was loaded with 200 ng genomic DNA, equivalent to about 33,000 T cell genomes. Purified libraries were quantified with a Qubit 3.0 fluorometer, sized on a Bioanalyzer 2100, and re-quantified with the KAPA Library Quantification kit. A separate single-read 150-cycle Illumina NextSeq 550 flow cell was used to sequence each immunoSEQ 96-well plate. In the source study's methods: Because the immunoSEQ output held only junctional sequences and lacked quality scores, the filtering could not match the filtering applied to full-length reads. Sequences were annotated with PyIR, a Python wrapper for IgBLAST v1.9, and V/J genes and CDR3 were assigned using IMGT germline references. Reads were filtered out if the reads had weak V/J assignments (E-value above 1e-6), no CDR3, stop codons, out-of-frame junctions, or ambiguous translated residues. A V3J clonotype was defined by an identical inferred V gene, J gene, and CDR3 amino acid sequence. The percentage overlap between two repertoires was calculated by dividing the number of shared unique clonotypes by the size of the smaller repertoire. Repertoire richness was assessed with RTK rarefaction, the Chao1 estimator, and Recon v2.1 estimates of unobserved clonotypes. Generation probabilities were computed with OLGA for all TCRbeta clonotypes obtained by the gDNA method from a few donors. TCRdb's version of the immuneACCESS table is confined to in-frame rearrangements and falls short of the full clone set. An unresolved V gene accounts for under half of the shortfall where checked; the remainder is of unknown origin. The DNA gave D and trimming, while V, J and clone size come from that table. This sample is represented by some 1,400,000 clones; roughly 97% of them were singletons. The ten largest account for roughly 1.2% of the sample.

The CDR3 sequence holds 14 residues, the cysteine and phenylalanine included. The DNA shown is the 42-base CDR3, in frame from base 1. Reading the germline V gene gives CDR1 MDHEN and CDR2 SYDVKM. Trimming takes 2 bases from V and 3 bases from J, and the germline ends sit 10 bases apart. Sequenced sample: naive CD4+ T cells sorted from blood. Reading the label with the study, this specimen's cell subset or site is: CD45RA+ positively selected. The V and J genes are TRBV28 and TRBJ1-1; a confident D gene designation cannot be given. The sequence derives from a man aged 25-45 years in good health. CDR3 reads: CASSLLGLHTEAFF. Read as DNA, the sequence is TGTGCCAGCAGTTTACTCGGTCTGCACACTGAAGCTTTCTTT.